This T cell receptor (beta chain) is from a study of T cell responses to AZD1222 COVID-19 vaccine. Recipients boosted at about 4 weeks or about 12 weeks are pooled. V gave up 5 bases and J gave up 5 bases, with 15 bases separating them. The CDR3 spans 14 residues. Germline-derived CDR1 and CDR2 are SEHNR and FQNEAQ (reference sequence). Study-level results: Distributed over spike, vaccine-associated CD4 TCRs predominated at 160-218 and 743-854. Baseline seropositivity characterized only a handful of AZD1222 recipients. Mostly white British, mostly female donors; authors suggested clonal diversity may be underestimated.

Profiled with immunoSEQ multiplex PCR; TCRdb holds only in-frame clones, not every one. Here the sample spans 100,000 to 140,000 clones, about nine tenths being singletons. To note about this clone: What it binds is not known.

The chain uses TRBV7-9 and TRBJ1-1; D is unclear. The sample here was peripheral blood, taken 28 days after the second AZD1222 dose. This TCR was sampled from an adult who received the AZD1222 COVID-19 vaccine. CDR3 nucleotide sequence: TGTGCCAGCAGCCCGCTCCTTGCGGGGACTGAAGCTTTCTTT. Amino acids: CASSPLLAGTEAFF.